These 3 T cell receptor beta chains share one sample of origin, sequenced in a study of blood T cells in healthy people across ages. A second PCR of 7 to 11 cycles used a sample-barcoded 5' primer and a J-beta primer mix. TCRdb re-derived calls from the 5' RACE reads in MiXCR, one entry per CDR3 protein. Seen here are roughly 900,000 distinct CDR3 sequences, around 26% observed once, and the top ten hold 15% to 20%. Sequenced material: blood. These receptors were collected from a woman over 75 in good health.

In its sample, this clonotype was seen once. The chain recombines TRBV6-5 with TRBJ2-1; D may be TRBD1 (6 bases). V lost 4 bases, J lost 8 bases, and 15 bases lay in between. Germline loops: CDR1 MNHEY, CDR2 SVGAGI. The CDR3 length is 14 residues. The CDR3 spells CASSSQTGSDEQFF. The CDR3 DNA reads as TGTGCCAGCAGTTCCCAGACAGGTTCCGATGAGCAGTTCTTC.

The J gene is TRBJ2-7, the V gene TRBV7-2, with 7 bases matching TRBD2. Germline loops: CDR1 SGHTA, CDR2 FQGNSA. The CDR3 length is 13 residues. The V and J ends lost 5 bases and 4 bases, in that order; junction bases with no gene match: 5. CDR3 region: CASSAWTSYEQYF. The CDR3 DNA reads TGTGCCAGCAGCGCCTGGACTAGTTACGAGCAGTACTTC.

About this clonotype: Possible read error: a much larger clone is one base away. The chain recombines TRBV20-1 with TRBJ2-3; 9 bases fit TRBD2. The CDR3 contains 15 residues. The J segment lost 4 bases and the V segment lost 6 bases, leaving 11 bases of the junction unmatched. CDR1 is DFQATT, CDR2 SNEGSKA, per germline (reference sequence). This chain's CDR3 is CSATHRGLAPDTQYF. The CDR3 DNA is TGCAGTGCCACTCACAGGGGACTAGCCCCAGATACGCAGTATTTT.